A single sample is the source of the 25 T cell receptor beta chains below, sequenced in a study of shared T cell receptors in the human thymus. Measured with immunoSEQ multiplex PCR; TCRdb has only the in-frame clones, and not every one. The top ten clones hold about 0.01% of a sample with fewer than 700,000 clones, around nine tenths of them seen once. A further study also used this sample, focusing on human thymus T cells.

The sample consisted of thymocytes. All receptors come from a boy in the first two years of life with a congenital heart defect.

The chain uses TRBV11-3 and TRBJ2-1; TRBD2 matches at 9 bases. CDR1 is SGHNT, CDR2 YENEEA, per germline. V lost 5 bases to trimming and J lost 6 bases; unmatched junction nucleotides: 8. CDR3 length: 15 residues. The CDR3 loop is CASSLRLADLNEQFF. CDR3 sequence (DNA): TGTGCCAGCAGCCTTCGACTAGCGGACCTCAATGAGCAGTTCTTC.

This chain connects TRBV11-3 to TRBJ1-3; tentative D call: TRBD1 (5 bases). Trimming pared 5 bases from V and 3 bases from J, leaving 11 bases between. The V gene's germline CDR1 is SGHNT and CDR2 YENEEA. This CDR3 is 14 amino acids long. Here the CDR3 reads CASSPPGGGNTIYF. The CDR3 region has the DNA TGTGCCAGCAGCCCCCCCGGGGGTGGAAACACCATATATTTT.

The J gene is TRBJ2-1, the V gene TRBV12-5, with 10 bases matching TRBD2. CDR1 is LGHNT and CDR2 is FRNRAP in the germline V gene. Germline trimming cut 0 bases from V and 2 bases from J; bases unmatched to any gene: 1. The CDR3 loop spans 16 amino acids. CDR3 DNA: TGTGCTAGTGGTTTGGTACTAGCGGGAACCTACAATGAGCAGTTCTTC. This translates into CASGLVLAGTYNEQFF.

Written as DNA, the CDR3 is TGCGCCAGCAGCTTGGATTTAGCCTACGAGCAGTACTTC. Its translation: CASSLDLAYEQYF. The chain is built from TRBV5-1 and TRBJ2-7; D unclear. V was trimmed by 0 bases and J by 2 bases, leaving 6 bases between them. The CDR3 has 13 amino acids. CDR1 is SGHRS and CDR2 is YFSETQ in the germline V gene.

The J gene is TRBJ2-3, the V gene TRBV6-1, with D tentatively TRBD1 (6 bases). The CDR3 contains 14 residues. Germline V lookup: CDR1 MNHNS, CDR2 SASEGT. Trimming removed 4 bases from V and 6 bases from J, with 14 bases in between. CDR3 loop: CASSGRGSLDTQYF. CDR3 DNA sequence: TGTGCCAGCAGTGGCAGGGGCTCGCTCGATACGCAGTATTTT.

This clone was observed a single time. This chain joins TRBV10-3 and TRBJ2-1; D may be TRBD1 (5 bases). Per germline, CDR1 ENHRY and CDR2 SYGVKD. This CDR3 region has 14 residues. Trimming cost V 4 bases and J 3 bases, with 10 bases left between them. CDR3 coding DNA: TGTGCCATCAGTGGACAGTCCCGCTACAATGAGCAGTTCTTC. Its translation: CAISGQSRYNEQFF.

The CDR3 bases are TGTGCCAGCTCACCAGTGGGCACCTCTGGAAACACCATATATTTT. Its translation: CASSPVGTSGNTIYF. J is TRBJ1-3 and V is TRBV18; D unresolved. V lost 2 bases to trimming and J lost 0 bases, with 8 bases between them. The CDR3 loop spans 15 amino acids. Germline assignment: CDR1 KGHSH and CDR2 LQKENI.

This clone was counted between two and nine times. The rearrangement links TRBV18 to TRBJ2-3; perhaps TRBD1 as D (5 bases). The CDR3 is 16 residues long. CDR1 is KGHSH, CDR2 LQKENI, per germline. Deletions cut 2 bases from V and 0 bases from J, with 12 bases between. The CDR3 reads CASSPTTQASTDTQYF. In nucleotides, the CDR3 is TGTGCCAGCTCACCAACAACACAGGCGAGCACAGATACGCAGTATTTT.

DNA for the CDR3: TGTGCCAGCAGCTTAGGGGGGGACTACGAGCAGTACTTC. It specifies CASSLGGDYEQYF. The chain carries TRBV7-8 and TRBJ2-7; possible D gene TRBD2, 6 bases. This CDR3 region has 13 residues. V lost 1 base and J 3 bases, leaving 7 bases between the germline ends. Per the germline V gene, CDR1 is SGHVS and CDR2 is FQNEAQ.

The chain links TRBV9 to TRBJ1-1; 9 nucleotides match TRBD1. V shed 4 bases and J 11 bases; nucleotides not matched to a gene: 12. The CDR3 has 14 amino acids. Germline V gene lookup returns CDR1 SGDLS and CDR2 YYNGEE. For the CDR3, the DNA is TGTGCCAGCAGCCCTAATACAGGGGGCCGTTCGGCTTTCTTT. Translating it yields CASSPNTGGRSAFF.

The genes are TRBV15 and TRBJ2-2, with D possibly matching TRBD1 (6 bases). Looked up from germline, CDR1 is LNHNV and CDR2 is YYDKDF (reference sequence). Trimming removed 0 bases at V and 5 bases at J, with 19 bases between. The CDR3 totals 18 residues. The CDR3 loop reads CATSRDRYRDGRTGELFF. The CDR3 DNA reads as TGTGCCACCAGCAGAGACCGCTACAGGGACGGAAGGACCGGGGAGCTGTTTTTT.

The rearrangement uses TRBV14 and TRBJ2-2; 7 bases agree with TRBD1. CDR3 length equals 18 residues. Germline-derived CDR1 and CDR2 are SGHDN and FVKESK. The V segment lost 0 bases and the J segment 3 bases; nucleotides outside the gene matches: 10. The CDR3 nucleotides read TGTGCCAGCAGCCAAGAAGAAGGGATGACAGGGCACACCGGGGAGCTGTTTTTT. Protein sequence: CASSQEEGMTGHTGELFF.

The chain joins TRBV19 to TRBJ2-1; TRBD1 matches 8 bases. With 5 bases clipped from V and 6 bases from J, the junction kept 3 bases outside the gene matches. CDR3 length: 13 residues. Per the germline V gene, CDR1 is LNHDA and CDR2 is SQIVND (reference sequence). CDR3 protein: CASSVDRGNEQFF. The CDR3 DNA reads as TGTGCCAGTAGTGTCGACAGGGGCAATGAGCAGTTCTTC. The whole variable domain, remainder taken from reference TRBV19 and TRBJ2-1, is DGGITQSPKYLFRKEGQNVTLSCEQNLNHDAMYWYRQDPGQGLRLIYYSQIVNDFQKGDIAEGYSVSREKKESFPLTVTSAQKNPTAFYLCASSVDRGNEQFFGPGTRLTVL.

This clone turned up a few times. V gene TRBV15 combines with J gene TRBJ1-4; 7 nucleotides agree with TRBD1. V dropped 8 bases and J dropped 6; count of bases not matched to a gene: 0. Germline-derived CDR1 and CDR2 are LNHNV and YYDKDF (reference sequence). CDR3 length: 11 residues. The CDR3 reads CATGTDEKLFF. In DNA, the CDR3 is TGTGCCACCGGGACAGATGAAAAACTGTTTTTT.

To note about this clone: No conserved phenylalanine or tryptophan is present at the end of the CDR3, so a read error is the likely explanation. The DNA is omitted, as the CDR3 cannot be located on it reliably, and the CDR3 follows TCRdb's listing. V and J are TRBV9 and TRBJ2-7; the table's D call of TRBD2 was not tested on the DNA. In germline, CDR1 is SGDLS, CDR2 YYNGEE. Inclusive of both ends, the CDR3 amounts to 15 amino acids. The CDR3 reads CASSPTWETSGMFFI.

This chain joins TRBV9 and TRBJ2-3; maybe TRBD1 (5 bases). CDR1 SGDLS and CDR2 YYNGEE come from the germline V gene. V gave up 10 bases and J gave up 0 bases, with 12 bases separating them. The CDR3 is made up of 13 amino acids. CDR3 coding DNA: TGTGCCGGGGCAGAGTCTAGCACAGATACGCAGTATTTT. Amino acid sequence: CAGAESSTDTQYF.

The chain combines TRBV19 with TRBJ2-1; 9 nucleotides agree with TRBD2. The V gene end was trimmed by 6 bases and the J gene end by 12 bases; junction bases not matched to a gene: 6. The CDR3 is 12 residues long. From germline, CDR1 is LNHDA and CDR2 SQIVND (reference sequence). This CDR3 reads CASRDSGSRQFF. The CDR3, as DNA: TGTGCCAGTAGGGATAGCGGGAGTCGGCAGTTCTTC.

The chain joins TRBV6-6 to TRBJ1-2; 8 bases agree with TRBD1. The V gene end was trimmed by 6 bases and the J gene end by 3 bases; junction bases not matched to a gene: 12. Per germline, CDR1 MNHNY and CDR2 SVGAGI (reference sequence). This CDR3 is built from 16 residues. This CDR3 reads CASSGQGGQRYYGYTF. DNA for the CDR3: TGTGCCAGCAGCGGACAGGGTGGACAAAGGTACTATGGCTACACCTTC.

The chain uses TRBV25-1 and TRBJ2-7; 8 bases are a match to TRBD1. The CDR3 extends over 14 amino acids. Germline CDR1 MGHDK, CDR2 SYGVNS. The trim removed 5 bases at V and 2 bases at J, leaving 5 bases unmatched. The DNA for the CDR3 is TGTGCCAGCAGTAATCGGGACAGGACCTACGAGCAGTACTTC. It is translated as CASSNRDRTYEQYF.

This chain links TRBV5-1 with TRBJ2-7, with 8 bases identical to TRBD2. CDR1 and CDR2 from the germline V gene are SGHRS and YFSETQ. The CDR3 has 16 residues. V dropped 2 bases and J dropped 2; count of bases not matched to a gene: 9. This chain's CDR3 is CASSFGLAGRAYEQYF. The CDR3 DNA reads TGCGCCAGCAGCTTCGGGCTAGCGGGTCGGGCCTACGAGCAGTACTTC.

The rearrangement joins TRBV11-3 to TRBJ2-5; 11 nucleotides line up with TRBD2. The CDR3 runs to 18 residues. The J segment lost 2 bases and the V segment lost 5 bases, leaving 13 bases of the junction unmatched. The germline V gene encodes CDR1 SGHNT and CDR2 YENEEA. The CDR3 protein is CASSPRQEWTSGQETQYF. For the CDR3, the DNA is TGTGCCAGCAGCCCGCGCCAGGAATGGACTAGCGGGCAAGAGACCCAGTACTTC.

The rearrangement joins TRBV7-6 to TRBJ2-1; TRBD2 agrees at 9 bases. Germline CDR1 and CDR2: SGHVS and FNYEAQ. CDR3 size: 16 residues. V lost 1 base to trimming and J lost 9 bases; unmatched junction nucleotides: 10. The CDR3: CASSLGLAGGPTEQFF. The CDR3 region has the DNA TGTGCCAGCAGCTTAGGGTTGGCGGGAGGGCCGACTGAGCAGTTCTTC.

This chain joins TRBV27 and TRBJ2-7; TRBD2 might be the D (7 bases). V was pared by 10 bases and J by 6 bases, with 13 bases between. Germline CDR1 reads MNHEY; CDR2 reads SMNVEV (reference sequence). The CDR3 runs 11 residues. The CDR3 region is CATSGGAEQYF. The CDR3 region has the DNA TGTGCCACCTCGGGGGGCGCCGAGCAGTACTTC.

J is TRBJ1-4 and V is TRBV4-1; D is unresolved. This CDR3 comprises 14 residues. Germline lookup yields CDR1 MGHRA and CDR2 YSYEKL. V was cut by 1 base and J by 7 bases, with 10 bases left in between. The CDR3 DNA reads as TGCGCCAGCAGCCAAGGGGCAGGAGGTGAAAAACTGTTTTTT. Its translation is CASSQGAGGEKLFF.

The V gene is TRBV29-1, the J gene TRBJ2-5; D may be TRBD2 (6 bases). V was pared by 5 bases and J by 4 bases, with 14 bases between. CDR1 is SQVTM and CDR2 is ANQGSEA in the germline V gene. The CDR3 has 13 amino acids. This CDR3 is CSVPTGVRETQYF. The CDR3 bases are TGCAGCGTTCCTACGGGAGTTCGAGAGACCCAGTACTTC.